These 25 T cell receptor beta chains came from one sample sequenced in a study of human T cells and chemical hapten exposure. TCRdb independently ran MiXCR on the RACE reads; one entry per CDR3 protein. Of 60,000 to 80,000 distinct CDR3 sequences in the sample, around 6.1% are singletons; the top ten hold roughly 3%. Time point indicated: healthy volunteer bleed at 6 weeks. From whole blood left unfractionated, total RNA was extracted. The specimen sequenced was whole blood. Source of these receptors: a female donor in good health. Some clones in this sample may be carry-over from other donors' samples.

The genes are TRBV19 and TRBJ1-3; D is unresolved. The V and J ends lost 1 base and 4 bases respectively, with 2 bases between them. This CDR3 is 12 amino acids long. The germline V gene has CDR1 LNHDA and CDR2 SQIVND (reference sequence). The DNA of the CDR3 is TGTGCCAGTAGTATAGCCGGAAACACCATATATTTT. Amino acid sequence: CASSIAGNTIYF.

The J gene is TRBJ2-6, the V gene TRBV30; a possible D gene is TRBD1 (6 bases). Germline values: CDR1 GTSNPN, CDR2 SVGIG (reference sequence). The CDR3 has 15 amino acids. The V end lost 4 bases, the J end lost 4 bases, and 14 bases lay between the germline ends. The CDR3 DNA follows: TGTGCCTGGACAAACAGGGTATGGGGGGCCAACGTCCTGACTTTC. Translated, it gives CAWTNRVWGANVLTF.

This clonotype was found a few times. V gene TRBV9 combines with J gene TRBJ2-7; TRBD1 agrees at 8 bases. V was clipped by 0 bases and J by 1 base; unmatched bases: 3. The CDR3 consists of 15 residues. CDR1 and CDR2 (germline): SGDLS, YYNGEE. CDR3 nucleotides: TGTGCCAGCAGCGTAGGGGGGACAGGATCCTACGAGCAGTACTTC. It specifies CASSVGGTGSYEQYF.

This clonotype was seen many times. The CDR3 coding sequence is TGCAGTGCTAGAAACACCCGCATTACTGGGGCCAACGTCCTGACTTTC. Translation gives CSARNTRITGANVLTF. The chain couples TRBV20-1 to TRBJ2-6; D gene uncertain. Germline values: CDR1 DFQATT, CDR2 SNEGSKA (reference sequence). CDR3 length: 16 residues. Trimming pared 2 bases from V and 2 bases from J, leaving 13 bases between.

This clonotype occurred a few times. This sequence joins TRBV24-1 and TRBJ2-2, with D possibly TRBD1 on 6 matching bases. Germline CDR1 and CDR2: KGHDR and SFDVKD. The CDR3 is made up of 15 amino acids. V was cut by 6 bases and J by 1 base, with 11 bases left in between. CDR3: CATSPGTRNTGELFF. In DNA, the CDR3 is TGTGCCACCAGTCCCGGGACACGGAACACCGGGGAGCTGTTTTTT.

This clonotype occurred many times. V and J are TRBV14 and TRBJ2-1; D remains ambiguous. The CDR3 length is 16 residues. The V and J ends lost 8 bases and 6 bases respectively, with 23 bases between them. Germline CDR1 and CDR2: SGHDN and FVKESK. CDR3 DNA: TGTGCCAGCTCTAAAAGCGCGAACTTTGGGCGCAATGAGCAGTTCTTC. Its protein product is CASSKSANFGRNEQFF.

This clonotype has a handful of counts. The chain recombines TRBV6-6 with TRBJ2-3, with TRBD2 matching over 10 bases. Germline trimming cut 5 bases from V and 5 bases from J; bases unmatched to any gene: 1. CDR3 length: 13 residues. CDR1 and CDR2 from the germline V gene are MNHNY and SVGAGI (reference sequence). CDR3 in DNA: TGTGCCAGCAGTGTAGCGGGAGGAGATACGCAGTATTTT. Protein product: CASSVAGGDTQYF.

This clonotype was detected only a few times. The chain joins TRBV12-3 or TRBV12-4 to TRBJ1-1; the D gene is possibly TRBD1 (5 bases). This CDR3 region has 13 residues. V was clipped by 7 bases and J by 4 bases, with 13 bases between them. CDR3 sequence: CASNDRTVTEAFF. CDR3 nucleotide sequence: TGTGCCAGCAATGACAGAACGGTCACTGAAGCTTTCTTT.

This clonotype was seen more than once but under ten times. This chain uses TRBV9 with TRBJ2-3; possible D gene TRBD2, 5 bases. Germline V gene data show CDR1 as SGDLS and CDR2 as YYNGEE. This CDR3 has 15 amino acids. V lost 0 bases and J lost 0, with 8 bases in between. The CDR3 bases are TGTGCCAGCAGCGTAGCTGAGCGGAGCACAGATACGCAGTATTTT. Encoded protein: CASSVAERSTDTQYF.

This clonotype was found many times. CDR3 nucleotide sequence: TGTGCCATCAGTCCCGGTGGTGACTACGAGCAGTACTTC. Protein: CAISPGGDYEQYF. The gene calls are TRBV10-3 and TRBJ2-7; D unclear. Germline V gene data show CDR1 as ENHRY and CDR2 as SYGVKD. This CDR3 contains 13 residues. Trimming left V 5 bases short and J 3 bases short, with 11 bases between.

This chain joins TRBV12-3 or TRBV12-4 and TRBJ2-7; the D is unclear. The CDR3 spans 13 residues. Deletions cut 3 bases from V and 5 bases from J, with 11 bases between. The CDR3 is CASSFEVLDEQYF. The CDR3 bases are TGTGCCAGCAGTTTCGAGGTTCTGGACGAGCAGTACTTC.

This clonotype was seen at least ten times. At one end, the junction sequence differs from germline, possibly due to a read error. CDR3 nucleotides: TGTGCTAGCAGCTTAGGGCGGTCCTACGAGCAGTACTTC. It encodes CASSLGRSYEQYF. The J gene is TRBJ2-7, the V gene TRBV7-7, with D hard to call. The CDR3 extends over 13 amino acids. The germline gives CDR1 SSHAT, CDR2 FNYEAQ (reference sequence).

The chain employs TRBV28 and TRBJ2-7; D assignment may be TRBD1 or TRBD2 (5 bases each). The germline CDR1 and CDR2 sequences are MDHEN and SYDVKM. This CDR3 has 12 amino acids. Trimming pared 8 bases from V and 0 bases from J, leaving 8 bases between. Written as DNA, the CDR3 is TGTGCCAGCGAGGGGTTCTCCTACGAGCAGTACTTC. Translating gives CASEGFSYEQYF.

This clonotype was observed a few times. The gene calls are TRBV20-1 and TRBJ2-3; 8 nucleotides match TRBD2. With V trimmed by 2 bases and J by 4 bases, 5 bases remained unmatched. CDR1 DFQATT and CDR2 SNEGSKA come from the germline V gene (reference sequence). The CDR3 totals 14 residues. CDR3 sequence reads: CSARTTSDSDTQYF. In DNA, the CDR3 is TGCAGTGCTAGAACGACTAGCGACTCAGATACGCAGTATTTT.

This clonotype was detected only a few times. The chain recombines TRBV29-1 with TRBJ2-1; possible D gene TRBD1, 5 bases. The CDR3 totals 13 residues. Trimming took 7 bases from V and 6 from J, leaving 16 bases between them. In germline, CDR1 is SQVTM, CDR2 ANQGSEA. The CDR3 sequence: CSALSTTGNEQFF. As DNA, the CDR3 is TGCAGCGCCCTTTCTACAACAGGCAATGAGCAGTTCTTC.

This clonotype showed up many times. The genes are TRBV6-5 and TRBJ2-7; D remains unclear. Germline V gene lookup returns CDR1 MNHEY and CDR2 SVGAGI. The CDR3 totals 15 residues. V was shortened by 6 bases and J by 2 bases, with 17 bases between the two germline ends. CDR3 DNA: TGTGCCAGCAGAAACCGGGCTCAAAGTCCCTACGAGCAGTACTTC. As protein: CASRNRAQSPYEQYF.

This clonotype occurred many times. The chain has TRBV28 and TRBJ1-1; no clear D gene. Per the germline V gene, CDR1 is MDHEN and CDR2 is SYDVKM. The CDR3 totals 11 residues. Trimming took 4 bases from V and 7 from J, leaving 7 bases between them. The CDR3 sequence: CASSSSSEAFF. The DNA for the CDR3 is TGTGCCAGCAGTTCGAGCAGTGAAGCTTTCTTT. Based on the CDR3 plus reference TRBV28 and TRBJ1-1, the full variable domain is DVKVTQSSRYLVKRTGEKVFLECVQDMDHENMFWYRQDPGLGLRLIYFSYDVKMKEKGDIPEGYSVSREKKERFSLILESASTNQTSMYLCASSSSSEAFFGQGTRLTVV.

This clonotype was seen repeatedly, ten times or more. The chain has TRBV20-1 and TRBJ2-7, with TRBD1 identical over 10 bases. After removal of 0 bases from V and 3 bases from J, the junction contained 2 bases not matched to a gene. CDR3 size: 14 residues. Germline lookup yields CDR1 DFQATT and CDR2 SNEGSKA (reference sequence). The CDR3 DNA reads TGCAGTGCTAGAGACGGGACAGGGGACTACGAGCAGTACTTC. Amino acids: CSARDGTGDYEQYF.

This clonotype appeared once. The rearrangement uses TRBV7-2 and TRBJ2-3; the D gene is possibly TRBD1 (5 bases). CDR3 length equals 14 residues. Germline-derived CDR1 and CDR2 are SGHTA and FQGNSA. Between the trimmed V and J ends, which lost 2 bases and 3 bases, there was a span of 9 bases. The CDR3 region is CASSLNRLTDTQYF. The CDR3 DNA follows: TGTGCCAGCAGCTTAAACAGGTTGACAGATACGCAGTATTTT.

This clonotype was found many times. J is TRBJ1-1 and V is TRBV11-2; 8 nucleotides match TRBD1. Germline CDR1 reads SGHAT; CDR2 reads FQNNGV. V lost 3 bases to trimming and J lost 6 bases; unmatched junction nucleotides: 9. The CDR3 runs to 15 residues. The CDR3 is CASSFNRGQEAEAFF. Written as DNA, the CDR3 is TGTGCCAGCAGCTTCAATCGGGGACAGGAGGCTGAAGCTTTCTTT.

This chain connects TRBV20-1 to TRBJ2-6; D unresolved. Germline loops: CDR1 DFQATT, CDR2 SNEGSKA (reference sequence). This CDR3 has 14 residues. V was clipped by 2 bases and J by 1 base, with 6 bases between them. The CDR3 reads CSARMGSGANVLTF. CDR3 DNA sequence: TGCAGTGCTAGAATGGGGTCTGGGGCCAACGTCCTGACTTTC.

This clonotype occurred many times. The rearrangement uses TRBV10-3 and TRBJ2-1; D may match TRBD1 or TRBD2 (5 bases each). Germline values: CDR1 ENHRY, CDR2 SYGVKD. Trimming took 4 bases from V and 0 from J, leaving 10 bases between them. The CDR3 has 15 residues. This CDR3 reads CAISGAGSSYNEQFF. The CDR3 bases are TGTGCCATCAGTGGGGCAGGGAGCTCCTACAATGAGCAGTTCTTC.

This clonotype was observed at least ten times. The rearrangement joins TRBV7-2 to TRBJ2-7; D is possibly TRBD1 (6 bases). The CDR3 runs to 14 residues. Germline CDR1 is SGHTA and CDR2 is FQGNSA. V was pared by 1 base and J by 4 bases, with 11 bases between. The CDR3 spells CASSLGRGKYEQYF. DNA for the CDR3: TGTGCCAGCAGCTTAGGCAGGGGCAAATACGAGCAGTACTTC.

In its sample, this clonotype was seen many times. The rearrangement uses TRBV20-1 and TRBJ2-3, with 7 nucleotides matching TRBD2. CDR3 length: 15 residues. Per germline, CDR1 DFQATT and CDR2 SNEGSKA (reference sequence). V shed 6 bases and J 4 bases; nucleotides not matched to a gene: 13. The CDR3 sequence: CSAFQAGWGADTQYF. CDR3 in DNA: TGCAGTGCCTTCCAAGCGGGATGGGGCGCAGATACGCAGTATTTT.

This clonotype was seen repeatedly, ten times or more. The chain joins TRBV4-1 to TRBJ1-6, with D tentatively TRBD1 (6 bases). The V gene's germline CDR1 is MGHRA and CDR2 YSYEKL. Trimming removed 4 bases from V and 7 bases from J, with 14 bases in between. The CDR3 runs to 15 residues. Here the CDR3 reads CASSPGQQRNSPLHF. The CDR3 coding sequence is TGCGCCAGCAGCCCTGGACAGCAAAGGAATTCACCCCTCCACTTT.